Below, 23 T cell receptor beta chains from the same sample are listed, as sequenced in a study of blood T cell repertoires in COVID-19. The repertoire was sequenced with immunoSEQ multiplex PCR; TCRdb's copy has only in-frame clones and lacks some. The sample has some 79,000 clones, about 89% seen once; the top ten hold more than 11%. Sequenced input: peripheral blood. These receptors all come from a man aged 65 to 85 with active or convalescent COVID-19.

This CDR3 reads CASSKEDQPQHF. For the CDR3, the DNA is TGTGCCAGTAGCAAAGAGGATCAGCCCCAGCATTTT. The chain recombines TRBV19 with TRBJ1-5, with D unresolved. Trimming left V 6 bases short and J 5 bases short, with 8 bases between. This CDR3 spans 12 amino acids. Germline CDR1 LNHDA, CDR2 SQIVND (reference sequence).

This chain joins TRBV5-4 and TRBJ2-1; the D gene is possibly TRBD1 (5 bases). This CDR3 comprises 15 residues. Germline V gene data show CDR1 as SGHNT and CDR2 as YYREEE (reference sequence). Deletions cut 0 bases from V and 8 bases from J, with 15 bases between. Here the CDR3 DNA reads TGTGCCAGCAGCTTGGCTCTGGGGCCCGGTGATGAGCAGTTCTTC. Translated, it gives CASSLALGPGDEQFF.

The J gene is TRBJ1-1, the V gene TRBV6-5; D remains unclear. Germline V CDR1 and CDR2: MNHEY, SVGAGI. Trimming cost V 3 bases and J 1 base, with 9 bases left between them. CDR3 length equals 14 residues. The CDR3 sequence: CASSYIAANTEAFF. The CDR3 coding sequence is TGTGCCAGCAGTTATATAGCGGCGAACACTGAAGCTTTCTTT.

This clone came up once. The CDR3 DNA reads as TGTGCCAGCAGGGGGGGGACTCCTGAAGCTTTCTTT. It is translated as CASRGGTPEAFF. This chain uses TRBV7-2 with TRBJ1-1, with D perhaps TRBD1 (5 bases). This CDR3 spans 12 amino acids. V lost 6 bases to trimming and J lost 6 bases, with 11 bases between them. CDR1 SGHTA and CDR2 FQGNSA come from the germline V gene. Filled out from reference TRBV7-2 and TRBJ1-1, the complete variable domain reads GAGVSQSPSNKVTEKGKDVELRCDPISGHTALYWYRQSLGQGLEFLIYFQGNSAPDKSGLPSDRFSAERTGGSVSTLTIQRTQQEDSAVYLCASRGGTPEAFFGQGTRLTVV.

This clone came up once. This chain connects TRBV4-1 to TRBJ1-1; D is unclear. Trimming took 1 base from V and 0 from J, leaving 9 bases between them. This CDR3 comprises 15 residues. CDR1 and CDR2 (germline): MGHRA, YSYEKL. CDR3 residues: CASSQGSGLNTEAFF. CDR3 nucleotide sequence: TGCGCCAGCAGCCAAGGGTCAGGCCTGAACACTGAAGCTTTCTTT.

The V call is TRBV30, the J call TRBJ2-7; 9 nucleotides match TRBD2. Per germline, CDR1 GTSNPN and CDR2 SVGIG (reference sequence). The CDR3 contains 13 residues. J gave up 6 bases and V 1 base, and 4 bases lay outside the gene matches. CDR3 in DNA: TGTGCCTGGAGTGGGCCTAGCGGGACCGAGCAGTACTTC. Its translation: CAWSGPSGTEQYF. The entire variable domain, with the rest obtained from reference TRBV30 and TRBJ2-7, is as follows: SQTIHQWPATLVQPVGSPLSLECTVEGTSNPNLYWYRQAAGRGLQLLFYSVGIGQISSEVPQNLSASRPQDRQFILSSKKLLLSDSGFYLCAWSGPSGTEQYFGPGTRLTVT.

The chain recombines TRBV19 with TRBJ1-1, with TRBD1 matching over 10 bases. Germline CDR1 reads LNHDA; CDR2 reads SQIVND (reference sequence). The CDR3 has 13 amino acids. V shed 11 bases, J shed 1 base, and the junction held 4 bases outside the gene matches. The CDR3 reads CAGRDRGNTEAFF. The CDR3 DNA is TGTGCCGGACGGGACAGGGGGAACACTGAAGCTTTCTTT.

The chain joins TRBV18 to TRBJ1-1, with 8 bases lining up with TRBD1. The ends lost 3 bases at V and 5 bases at J; junction bases unmatched: 5. The CDR3 spans 14 residues. CDR1 KGHSH and CDR2 LQKENI come from the germline V gene. CDR3 DNA: TGTGCCAGCTCACCCTCAACAGGGGGGACTGAAGCTTTCTTT. Translated, it gives CASSPSTGGTEAFF.

CDR3 nucleotide sequence: TGTGCCAGCAACAGGGGTGCCTACGAGCAGTACTTC. Translating gives CASNRGAYEQYF. This rearrangement joins TRBV6-5 to TRBJ2-7; 7 nucleotides match TRBD1. J lost 2 bases, V lost 7 bases, and 2 bases had no gene match. This CDR3 has 12 amino acids. Germline-derived CDR1 and CDR2 are MNHEY and SVGAGI.

The gene calls are TRBV3-1 (or the pseudogene TRBV3-2) and TRBJ1-4; perhaps TRBD1 as D (5 bases). Trimming took 4 bases from V and 2 from J, leaving 8 bases between them. The CDR3 consists of 14 residues. Germline CDR1 LGHDT, CDR2 YNNKEL (reference sequence). As DNA, the CDR3 is TGTGCCAGCAGCCCGACAGCCACTAATGAAAAACTGTTTTTT. It codes for CASSPTATNEKLFF.

The rearrangement uses TRBV18 and TRBJ2-7; TRBD1 agrees at 9 bases. V shed 0 bases, J shed 6 bases, and the junction held 6 bases outside the gene matches. The CDR3 totals 15 residues. Looked up from germline, CDR1 is KGHSH and CDR2 is LQKENI. The CDR3 nucleotides read TGTGCCAGCTCACCACCCATGACAGGGGGAGTCGAGCAGTACTTC. As protein: CASSPPMTGGVEQYF.

This clone was counted only a few times. This rearrangement joins TRBV6-6 to TRBJ1-1; TRBD1 matches 7 bases. J was trimmed by 5 bases and V by 7 bases; bases with no gene match: 7. Germline CDR1 and CDR2: MNHNY and SVGAGI (reference sequence). The CDR3 totals 13 residues. The CDR3 is CASTRQGATEAFF. CDR3 in DNA: TGTGCCAGCACCCGACAGGGCGCAACTGAAGCTTTCTTT.

The sample holds many counts of this clone. This chain uses TRBV4-2 with TRBJ1-1; a weak D match, TRBD1 (5 bases). The CDR3 length is 13 residues. The germline CDR1 and CDR2 sequences are LGHNA and YNFKEQ. V was shortened by 3 bases and J by 7 bases, with 12 bases between the two germline ends. CDR3 sequence reads: CASSHQDSLEAFF. CDR3 in DNA: TGTGCCAGCAGCCATCAAGACAGTCTTGAAGCTTTCTTT.

This clone is a singleton in its sample. This chain links TRBV19 with TRBJ2-1; tentatively, D is TRBD2 (7 bases). The CDR3 runs to 14 residues. CDR1 is LNHDA and CDR2 is SQIVND in the germline V gene (reference sequence). Trimming took 6 bases from V and 8 from J, leaving 17 bases between them. CDR3 sequence (DNA): TGTGCCAGTAGAACCCTTAGGGGGGGTGATGAGCAGTTCTTC. Amino acids: CASRTLRGGDEQFF.

The gene calls are TRBV5-1 and TRBJ2-7; tentatively, D is TRBD2 (6 bases). The CDR3 runs to 12 residues. With 5 bases removed from V and 2 bases from J, the gap between germline ends came to 8 bases. Germline assignment: CDR1 SGHRS and CDR2 YFSETQ. The CDR3 DNA sequence: TGCGCCAGCAGGCGGGGTCCCTACGAGCAGTACTTC. Protein product: CASRRGPYEQYF.

This rearrangement joins TRBV19 to TRBJ1-5; no definite D call. The CDR3 consists of 13 residues. Deletions cut 4 bases from V and 3 bases from J, with 7 bases between. Germline values: CDR1 LNHDA, CDR2 SQIVND (reference sequence). The CDR3 protein is CASSTQDNQPQHF. CDR3 bases: TGTGCCAGTAGTACCCAGGACAATCAGCCCCAGCATTTT.

The CDR3 DNA reads TGTGCCAGCAGTGTAGGGGCTACGAACACCGGGGAGCTGTTTTTT. As protein: CASSVGATNTGELFF. The chain uses TRBV6-4 and TRBJ2-2, with D possibly being TRBD1 (5 bases). V dropped 4 bases and J dropped 0 bases, with 9 bases sitting between them. Germline CDR1 reads MRHNA; CDR2 reads SNTAGT. The CDR3 totals 15 residues.

This chain connects TRBV18 to TRBJ1-6, with a weak D call TRBD1 (5 bases). The CDR3 runs to 13 residues. Trimming removed 3 bases at V and 9 bases at J, with 9 bases between. CDR1 KGHSH and CDR2 LQKENI come from the germline V gene. CDR3 coding DNA: TGTGCCAGCTCACCGGGGGGGAGTTCACCCCTCCACTTT. It is translated as CASSPGGSSPLHF.

The chain couples TRBV19 to TRBJ1-3; 8 bases align to TRBD1. The length of the CDR3 is 13 residues. Germline V gene lookup returns CDR1 LNHDA and CDR2 SQIVND (reference sequence). V gave up 5 bases and J gave up 7 bases; unmatched junction bases: 4. CDR3 sequence reads: CASSRTGNNTIYF. The DNA for the CDR3 is TGTGCCAGTAGTCGGACAGGGAACAACACCATATATTTT. Variable domain in full (rest from reference TRBV19 and TRBJ1-3): DGGITQSPKYLFRKEGQNVTLSCEQNLNHDAMYWYRQDPGQGLRLIYYSQIVNDFQKGDIAEGYSVSREKKESFPLTVTSAQKNPTAFYLCASSRTGNNTIYFGEGSWLTVV.

The rearrangement links TRBV3-1 (or the pseudogene TRBV3-2) to TRBJ2-3; TRBD2 matches at 8 bases. V lost 0 bases to trimming and J lost 3 bases; unmatched junction nucleotides: 8. The CDR3 loop spans 17 amino acids. CDR1 is LGHDT and CDR2 is YNNKEL in the germline V gene (reference sequence). CDR3 in amino acids: CASSQDISGRRTDTQYF. The CDR3 DNA sequence: TGTGCCAGCAGCCAAGACATCAGCGGGAGAAGGACAGATACGCAGTATTTT.

The V and J genes are TRBV3-1 (or the pseudogene TRBV3-2) and TRBJ2-5; possible D gene TRBD2, 6 bases. The V end lost 1 base, the J end lost 2 bases, and 8 bases lay between the germline ends. This CDR3 has 14 residues. Germline V lookup: CDR1 LGHDT, CDR2 YNNKEL (reference sequence). CDR3 in DNA: TGTGCCAGCAGCCAAGGTGGGGGGCAAGAGACCCAGTACTTC. Amino acid sequence: CASSQGGGQETQYF.

This chain connects TRBV18 to TRBJ1-1, with 7 nucleotides matching TRBD1. Trimming at V came to 3 bases and at J to 2 bases, leaving 9 bases not matched to a gene. The CDR3 covers 16 residues. CDR1 is KGHSH and CDR2 is LQKENI in the germline V gene. CDR3 sequence reads: CASSPIVGGINTEAFF. CDR3 nucleotide sequence: TGTGCCAGCTCACCCATTGTAGGGGGCATAAACACTGAAGCTTTCTTT.

This sequence joins TRBV29-1 and TRBJ1-1; a weak D match, TRBD1 (5 bases). The CDR3 sequence is 13 residues long. V lost 4 bases, J lost 4 bases, and 13 bases lay in between. The V gene's germline CDR1 is SQVTM and CDR2 ANQGSEA. Here the CDR3 DNA reads TGCAGCGTTGGAGGACGCGGGGGCACTGAAGCTTTCTTT. It encodes CSVGGRGGTEAFF.